The rows below give T cell receptor beta chains drawn from one sample of a study of blood T cell repertoires in COVID-19. The repertoire was sequenced with immunoSEQ multiplex PCR; TCRdb's copy has only in-frame clones and lacks some. This sample has 150,000 or so clones, with 65% to 85% found just once. Material: PBMCs or T cells enriched from blood (not recorded which). The receptor source for this set is a woman aged 55-70 years who had recovered from COVID-19. Both conserved end residues are part of each CDR3. A D gene is named only where the DNA matches it firmly. Clone size is shown for a subset of rows, as once, few, many or a class of expanded clone.

j_call d_call clone_size v_call cdr3_nt cdr3_aa
TRBJ2-6 TRBD2 NA TRBV5-1 TGCGCCAGCAGCGTCGGGACTAGCGGCTCTGGGGCCAACGTCCTGACTTTC CASSVGTSGSGANVLTF
TRBJ1-2 TRBD1 NA TRBV2 TGTGCCAGCAGTGTACGGACAGGGGTCAACTATGGCTACACCTTC CASSVRTGVNYGYTF
TRBJ1-2 TRBD1 few TRBV3-1/TRBV3-2 TGTGCCAGCAGCCCCCGGACAGGTACTGGCTACACCTTC CASSPRTGTGYTF
TRBJ2-5 NA NA TRBV11-2 TGTGCCAGCAGAGAGGGGGGGGCCGGAGAGACCCAGTACTTC CASREGGAGETQYF
TRBJ1-1 NA NA TRBV2 TGTGCCAGCGATCAGGGGTTATACACTGAAGCTTTCTTT CASDQGLYTEAFF
TRBJ2-3 TRBD1 NA TRBV6-5 TGTGCCGCAAGGGACAGGGCCCTCACAGATACGCAGTATTTT CAARDRALTDTQYF
TRBJ2-7 NA NA TRBV2 TGTGCCAGCAGTGAAGCGAACACAGACTACGAGCAGTACTTC CASSEANTDYEQYF
TRBJ2-2 TRBD2 many TRBV19 TGTGCCAGTAGAACCGGGACTATCATCCGCGGGGAGCTGTTTTTT CASRTGTIIRGELFF
TRBJ2-5 NA NA TRBV11-3 TGTGCCAGCAGTTCCAGCGACCAAGAGACCCAGTACTTC CASSSSDQETQYF
TRBJ1-1 NA NA TRBV10-1 TGCGCCAGCAGGATCGGTGACACTGAAGCTTTCTTT CASRIGDTEAFF
TRBJ2-7 NA few TRBV7-9 TGTGCCAGCAGCCCCCGGTCGGGGGACCGCAGACGGTACTTC CASSPRSGDRRRYF
TRBJ1-6 NA NA TRBV2 TGTGCCAGCAGTGAAGGACAGTATAATTCACCCCTCCACTTT CASSEGQYNSPLHF
TRBJ1-5 NA NA TRBV5-1 TGCGCCAGCAGCTTATCAGGGGACGGTCAGCCCCAGCATTTT CASSLSGDGQPQHF
TRBJ2-5 TRBD2 few TRBV5-1 TGCGCCAGCAGCTTTCTTCCAGCGGGAGGAGAAGAGACCCAGTACTTC CASSFLPAGGEETQYF
TRBJ1-2 TRBD1 NA TRBV5-1 TGCGCCAGCAGCTCTGGGACAGGTCCCACCCATGGCTACACCTTC CASSSGTGPTHGYTF
TRBJ2-7 TRBD2 NA TRBV28 TGTGCCAGCAGCCAAAGCGGGAGAGCGGACTACGAGCAGTACTTC CASSQSGRADYEQYF
TRBJ1-4 NA NA TRBV19 TGTGCCAGTAGTATCGGGGGAGAAAAACTGTTTTTT CASSIGGEKLFF
TRBJ1-3 NA NA TRBV6-5 TGTGCCAGCAAGGCAGGGAACCATGGAAACACCATATATTTT CASKAGNHGNTIYF
TRBJ1-1 NA NA TRBV5-1 TGCGCCAGCAGAACCTTGACAGACAACACTGAAGCTTTCTTT CASRTLTDNTEAFF
TRBJ1-6 NA few TRBV2 TGTGCCAGCAGTGGAGGGCGACGCTCCGGGAGTAGGGCACCCCTCCACTTT CASSGGRRSGSRAPLHF
TRBJ2-1 TRBD1 once TRBV5-1 TGCGCCAGCAGCTTGGGACAGGGTTGGGGTGAGCAGTTCTTC CASSLGQGWGEQFF
TRBJ2-3 NA many TRBV10-1 TGCGCCAGCAGTGCGGCCCCGGGACTCGGCACAGATACGCAGTATTTT CASSAAPGLGTDTQYF
TRBJ1-2 NA few TRBV27 TGTGCCAGCAGTTTCTTCCCCGAGGAGAACTTCTATGGCTACACCTTC CASSFFPEENFYGYTF
TRBJ1-3 NA NA TRBV3-1/TRBV3-2 TGTGCCAGCAGCCAAAGTCCCCCACAGAACCCTGGAAACACCATATATTTT CASSQSPPQNPGNTIYF
TRBJ1-6 NA NA TRBV6-5 TGTGCCAGCGAAACAGAGTATAATTCACCCCTCCACTTT CASETEYNSPLHF
TRBJ2-1 TRBD2 NA TRBV7-9 TGTGCCAGCAGGGAACTAGCGGGGGGGCCTTCCTACAATGAGCAGTTCTTC CASRELAGGPSYNEQFF
TRBJ1-5 NA NA TRBV4-1 TGCGCCAGCAGCCAAGAGGACAGACTTAGCAATCAGCCCCAGCATTTT CASSQEDRLSNQPQHF
TRBJ1-6 TRBD1 NA TRBV2 TGTGCCAGCAGTGAAGCGGGACAGCCCAATTCACCCCTCCACTTT CASSEAGQPNSPLHF
TRBJ2-1 NA NA TRBV5-1 TGCGCCAGCAGCCCACGTTTCTCAGGGCACTTCAATGAGCAGTTCTTC CASSPRFSGHFNEQFF
TRBJ2-7 TRBD1 NA TRBV2 TGTGCCAGCAGTGACCCGGGACAGGCCCTATACGAGCAGTACTTC CASSDPGQALYEQYF
TRBJ2-1 TRBD1 NA TRBV2 TGTGCCAGCCGGTGGCAGGGGGCAGGTGAGCAGTTCTTC CASRWQGAGEQFF
TRBJ1-3 TRBD1 NA TRBV29-1 TGCAGCGTTGAAGTACAGGGGATGATCTCTGGAAACACCATATATTTT CSVEVQGMISGNTIYF
TRBJ1-1 NA NA TRBV7-9 TGTGCCAGCAGCGACAGAATTGAAGCTTTCTTT CASSDRIEAFF
TRBJ2-7 TRBD1 NA TRBV5-1 TGCGCCAGCAGCTCGTCATCAGGGGGATCCTACGAGCAGTACTTC CASSSSSGGSYEQYF
TRBJ1-1 NA NA TRBV9 TGTGCCAGCAGCTCTCAGGTTAACACTGAAGCTTTCTTT CASSSQVNTEAFF
TRBJ2-6 NA NA TRBV5-4 TGTGCCAGCAGCTTGCGAGCGGATCCTGGGGCCAACGTCCTGACTTTC CASSLRADPGANVLTF
TRBJ1-3 NA NA TRBV3-1/TRBV3-2 TGTGCCAGCAGCCAAGTCACCCGACTAGAGAACACCATATATTTT CASSQVTRLENTIYF
TRBJ2-3 NA NA TRBV16 TGTGCCAGCAGCCGCTTCGGGACTTCTAGCACAGATACGCAGTATTTT CASSRFGTSSTDTQYF
TRBJ1-6 NA few TRBV28 TGTGCCAGCACCCAAACAAGATATACTACACCCCTCCACTTT CASTQTRYTTPLHF
TRBJ1-1 NA NA TRBV12-5 TGTGCTAGTGGTCCCGGCGGACAGAACACTGAAGCTTTCTTT CASGPGGQNTEAFF
TRBJ1-3 NA NA TRBV3-1/TRBV3-2 TGTGCCAGCAGCCAATCACCTACAGGGACCATATATTTT CASSQSPTGTIYF
TRBJ1-2 TRBD1 NA TRBV4-1 TGCGCCAGCAGCCAAGATGACCGGACAGGGGGGATGGGTGGCTACACCTTC CASSQDDRTGGMGGYTF
TRBJ2-1 TRBD2 NA TRBV5-1 TGCGCCAGCAGCTTGGGGACTAGCGGGAGTAATGAGCAGTTCTTC CASSLGTSGSNEQFF